Following are 27 T cell receptor beta chains from one sample sequenced in a study of shared clonotypes between healthy human individuals. Sequencing was performed with immunoSEQ multiplex PCR; in TCRdb, only in-frame clones are kept and a portion is missing. The data hold about 1,500,000 clones, with around 97% observed a single time. Sample: naive CD4+ T cells sorted from blood. Subset noted: CD45RA+ positively selected. The origin of the receptors is a man aged 25-40 years in good health.

The chain couples TRBV2 to TRBJ1-5; 11 bases map to TRBD1. Germline values: CDR1 SNHLY, CDR2 FYNNEI. This CDR3 comprises 15 residues. Trimming removed 6 bases from V and 3 bases from J; junction bases left unmatched: 4. The CDR3 is CASRGQGGFNQPQHF. As DNA, the CDR3 is TGTGCCAGCAGGGGACAGGGGGGATTCAATCAGCCCCAGCATTTT.

The chain is built from TRBV19 and TRBJ1-4; possibly TRBD1 for D (5 bases). This CDR3 has 17 amino acids. Germline V lookup: CDR1 LNHDA, CDR2 SQIVND (reference sequence). The germline V and J ends were trimmed by 4 bases and 3 bases, with 18 bases remaining between them. DNA for the CDR3: TGTGCCAGTAGTAGTGCCCGGGACCCAGCTTCTAATGAAAAACTGTTTTTT. It encodes CASSSARDPASNEKLFF.

The chain combines TRBV5-6 with TRBJ1-2; D gene unclear. The V end was cut by 0 bases, the J end by 4 bases, with 7 bases between. The CDR3 is 13 residues long. Germline assignment: CDR1 SGHDT and CDR2 YYEEEE. CDR3 nucleotide sequence: TGTGCCAGCAGCTTGGGACCGTCCTATGGCTACACCTTC. This sequence encodes CASSLGPSYGYTF. The whole variable domain, filled in from reference TRBV5-6 and TRBJ1-2, reads DAGVTQSPTHLIKTRGQQVTLRCSPKSGHDTVSWYQQALGQGPQFIFQYYEEEERQRGNFPDRFSGHQFPNYSSELNVNALLLGDSALYLCASSLGPSYGYTFGSGTRLTVV.

The table lists this clone with a count of one. This chain uses TRBV28 with TRBJ1-3; unclear D gene. Trimming pared 9 bases from V and 0 bases from J, leaving 15 bases between. In germline, CDR1 is MDHEN, CDR2 SYDVKM. The CDR3 covers 15 residues. CDR3 amino acids: CASRPADDSGNTIYF. The CDR3 bases are TGTGCCAGTCGCCCAGCTGACGACTCTGGAAACACCATATATTTT.

CDR3 sequence (DNA): TGTGCCAGCAGCTCTAGCGGGAGCTGGCGAGATACGCAGTATTTT. The encoded protein is CASSSSGSWRDTQYF. The chain couples TRBV27 to TRBJ2-3, with TRBD2 matching 10 bases. V dropped 6 bases and J dropped 5; count of bases not matched to a gene: 8. CDR1 MNHEY and CDR2 SMNVEV come from the germline V gene (reference sequence). The CDR3 has 15 amino acids.

This clone was seen once. The V call is TRBV7-2, the J call TRBJ2-5; D is undetermined. Germline V gene sequence: CDR1 SGHTA, CDR2 FQGNSA. V was cut by 4 bases and J by 5 bases, with 14 bases left in between. The CDR3 is made up of 14 amino acids. This CDR3 is CASSSSSARETQYF. The CDR3 DNA is TGTGCCAGCAGCTCTTCATCGGCGAGGGAGACCCAGTACTTC.

V is TRBV5-1 and J is TRBJ2-3, with TRBD2 as a possible D gene (6 bases). The germline V and J ends were trimmed by 2 bases and 0 bases, with 7 bases remaining between them. This CDR3 has 14 residues. From germline, CDR1 is SGHRS and CDR2 YFSETQ. The CDR3 region has the DNA TGCGCCAGCAGCTTCGCGGGGAGCACAGATACGCAGTATTTT. It yields the protein CASSFAGSTDTQYF.

V is TRBV4-1 and J is TRBJ1-1, with a weak D call TRBD1 (6 bases). Trimming took 0 bases from V and 11 from J, leaving 10 bases between them. Germline V gene data show CDR1 as MGHRA and CDR2 as YSYEKL. The CDR3 sequence is 12 residues long. The CDR3 DNA follows: TGCGCCAGCAGCCAAGAGGCAGGGGAGGCTTTCTTT. The encoded protein is CASSQEAGEAFF.

The rearrangement joins TRBV7-6 to TRBJ2-1; D uncertain. CDR3 length: 12 amino acids. The V and J ends lost 2 bases and 8 bases respectively, with 7 bases between them. Germline loops: CDR1 SGHVS, CDR2 FNYEAQ. CDR3 in DNA: TGTGCCAGCAGCTTAAATAAGGATGAGCAGTTCTTC. It codes for CASSLNKDEQFF.

V gene TRBV7-6 combines with J gene TRBJ1-2; maybe TRBD1 (5 bases). This CDR3 has 14 residues. Trimming removed 3 bases at V and 0 bases at J, with 8 bases between. Germline V gene data show CDR1 as SGHVS and CDR2 as FNYEAQ. CDR3 amino acids: CASSLTDTNYGYTF. The CDR3 DNA follows: TGTGCCAGCAGCTTGACGGACACTAACTATGGCTACACCTTC.

This clone appeared once. V is TRBV2 and J is TRBJ1-2; D is ambiguous. V was cut by 4 bases and J by 2 bases, with 20 bases left in between. The germline V gene has CDR1 SNHLY and CDR2 FYNNEI. CDR3 size: 17 residues. For the CDR3, the DNA is TGTGCCAGCAGTGCCACGGCTGGGCAAGGGAAAAACTATGGCTACACCTTC. It translates to CASSATAGQGKNYGYTF.

The CDR3 DNA reads as TGTGCCAGCTCACCACTGGGACAGGGGGGGTCCGAGCAGTACTTC. Encoded protein: CASSPLGQGGSEQYF. The chain combines TRBV18 with TRBJ2-7; 11 nucleotides match TRBD1. This CDR3 comprises 15 residues. Per the germline V gene, CDR1 is KGHSH and CDR2 is LQKENI. V dropped 1 base and J dropped 6; count of bases not matched to a gene: 5.

J is TRBJ1-5 and V is TRBV10-2, with a tentative D call TRBD1 (6 bases). V lost 6 bases and J lost 1, with 16 bases in between. The CDR3 contains 16 residues. CDR1 WSHSY and CDR2 SAAADI come from the germline V gene. CDR3 bases: TGCGCCAGCAGAAACACACAGGGTTGGAGCAATCAGCCCCAGCATTTT. Amino acids: CASRNTQGWSNQPQHF.

J is TRBJ2-7 and V is TRBV5-4; the match to TRBD2 covers 14 bases. Germline assignment: CDR1 SGHNT and CDR2 YYREEE (reference sequence). Germline trimming cut 4 bases from V and 4 bases from J; bases unmatched to any gene: 13. There are 18 residues in the CDR3. CDR3 coding DNA: TGTGCCAGCAGCCCTCGACTAGCGGGAGGGCCTATTATATACGAGCAGTACTTC. Its translation is CASSPRLAGGPIIYEQYF.

The chain couples TRBV10-1 to TRBJ2-3; 15 bases are shared with TRBD2. V trimming: 4 bases; J trimming: 4 bases; junction bases outside the gene matches: 9. Germline CDR1 reads WNHNN; CDR2 reads SYGVQD (reference sequence). This CDR3 contains 18 residues. CDR3 coding DNA: TGCGCCAGCAGTGGGCCCGGACTAGCGGGAGGGCCTCCAGATACGCAGTATTTT. Translation: CASSGPGLAGGPPDTQYF.

The chain employs TRBV27 and TRBJ1-2; TRBD1 is a possible D gene (6 bases). Per germline, CDR1 MNHEY and CDR2 SMNVEV (reference sequence). V lost 5 bases and J lost 7, with 20 bases in between. The CDR3 extends over 15 amino acids. CDR3 in amino acids: CASSVRDIGLAGYTF. The DNA of the CDR3 is TGTGCCAGCAGTGTCCGGGACATCGGCCTTGCTGGCTACACCTTC.

J is TRBJ2-1 and V is TRBV6-1; 11 bases are shared with TRBD2. Germline CDR1 and CDR2: MNHNS and SASEGT. CDR3 length: 17 residues. V was clipped by 2 bases and J by 3 bases; unmatched bases: 6. For the CDR3, the DNA is TGTGCCAGCAGTGAAATAGGGACTAGCGGACTCTACAATGAGCAGTTCTTC. Protein product: CASSEIGTSGLYNEQFF.

V usage is TRBV27 and J usage is TRBJ1-1; D ambiguous. The CDR3 loop spans 14 amino acids. Germline loops: CDR1 MNHEY, CDR2 SMNVEV (reference sequence). The V and J ends lost 7 bases and 3 bases respectively, with 15 bases between them. This chain's CDR3 is CASTHSPHDTEAFF. CDR3 DNA sequence: TGTGCCAGCACCCATTCCCCTCATGACACTGAAGCTTTCTTT.

The J gene is TRBJ1-4, the V gene TRBV6-5, with D possibly matching TRBD1 (6 bases). Germline assignment: CDR1 MNHEY and CDR2 SVGAGI. This CDR3 contains 15 residues. V was cut by 5 bases and J by 8 bases, with 18 bases left in between. The chain's CDR3 is CASSLQGSIREKLFF. The CDR3 region has the DNA TGTGCCAGCAGTCTACAGGGCAGTATACGGGAAAAACTGTTTTTT.

Only one count was recorded for this clone. The chain employs TRBV5-1 and TRBJ2-2; D unresolved. Germline loops: CDR1 SGHRS, CDR2 YFSETQ. V gave up 6 bases and J gave up 0 bases, with 9 bases separating them. The CDR3 contains 14 residues. The CDR3 sequence: CASTFQANTGELFF. Written as DNA, the CDR3 is TGCGCCAGCACCTTTCAGGCGAACACCGGGGAGCTGTTTTTT.

The CDR3 nucleotides read TGTGCCAGCCCCAATGGACCGAACACCGGGGAGCTGTTTTTT. It specifies CASPNGPNTGELFF. The V call is TRBV7-2, the J call TRBJ2-2; D unresolved. Germline V gene sequence: CDR1 SGHTA, CDR2 FQGNSA. This CDR3 region has 14 residues. Trimming cost V 8 bases and J 0 bases, with 10 bases left between them.

A note on this clone: The same CDR3 also results from other DNA sequences found in this sample. V gene TRBV6-6 combines with J gene TRBJ1-3; D uncertain. Trimming removed 4 bases from V and 0 bases from J, with 4 bases in between. The length of the CDR3 is 13 residues. Looked up from germline, CDR1 is MNHNY and CDR2 is SVGAGI (reference sequence). The CDR3 here is CASSLGSGNTIYF. The CDR3 DNA reads TGTGCCAGCAGTTTGGGCTCTGGAAACACCATATATTTT.

The chain recombines TRBV7-9 with TRBJ2-3; 8 bases agree with TRBD1. CDR1 and CDR2 from the germline V gene are SEHNR and FQNEAQ (reference sequence). The CDR3 has 16 amino acids. V gave up 5 bases and J gave up 0 bases; unmatched junction bases: 7. CDR3 DNA: TGTGCCAGCAGCAGAACAGGGGGGCCTAGCACAGATACGCAGTATTTT. It translates to CASSRTGGPSTDTQYF. The complete variable domain, with remaining parts taken from reference TRBV7-9 and TRBJ2-3, reads DTGVSQNPRHKITKRGQNVTFRCDPISEHNRLYWYRQTLGQGPEFLTYFQNEAQLEKSRLLSDRFSAERPKGSFSTLEIQRTEQGDSAMYLCASSRTGGPSTDTQYFGPGTRLTVL.

This chain joins TRBV5-4 and TRBJ2-7; D gene ambiguous. The germline V gene encodes CDR1 SGHNT and CDR2 YYREEE (reference sequence). Trimming left V 6 bases short and J 2 bases short, with 18 bases between. The length of the CDR3 is 15 residues. The CDR3: CASIKKSDETYEQYF. CDR3 nucleotide sequence: TGTGCCAGCATAAAGAAGTCAGACGAAACCTACGAGCAGTACTTC.

The rearrangement joins TRBV7-8 to TRBJ1-3; the D is unclear. Germline V gives CDR1 SGHVS, CDR2 FQNEAQ. Trimming cost V 5 bases and J 0 bases, with 14 bases left between them. The CDR3 runs 16 residues. CDR3 sequence reads: CASSLTGARSGNTIYF. Here the CDR3 DNA reads TGTGCCAGCAGCCTAACTGGTGCGCGCTCTGGAAACACCATATATTTT.

The chain links TRBV5-1 to TRBJ1-1, with a weak D call TRBD1 (6 bases). CDR3 length: 13 residues. The germline gives CDR1 SGHRS, CDR2 YFSETQ. Trimming removed 2 bases at V and 5 bases at J, with 10 bases between. The CDR3 DNA sequence: TGCGCCAGCAGCTTCACCCAGGGGACTGAAGCTTTCTTT. Translated, it gives CASSFTQGTEAFF.

The chain has TRBV21-1 and TRBJ1-2. TRBV21-1 is flagged as a pseudogene. The CDR3 loop spans 14 amino acids. The CDR3 loop reads CASSKSQGRDGYTF. The CDR3 coding sequence is TGTGCCAGCAGCAAATCCCAGGGGAGGGATGGCTACACCTTC.